This T cell receptor (beta chain) is drawn from a study of follicular helper T cells after annual influenza vaccination. About the study: Some donors were sampled over the 2013-2014, 2014-2015 and 2015-2016 vaccinations.

The time point is: 2013-2014 season, 7 days after vaccination. Blood volume per time point ranged from about 35 to 110 mL. Non-naive CD4+CXCR5+PD-1+ cTfh were sorted into ICOS+CD38+ and ICOS-CD38- fractions. Clones were sequenced by immunoSEQ multiplex PCR, and TCRdb holds only the in-frame ones, with some missing. In the table there are roughly 550 clones, about 89% of which are singletons. The sequences come from CXCR5+ CD38+ circulating T follicular helper cells from blood, collected 7 days after influenza vaccination. The subset was: circulating Tfh, non-naive CD4+CXCR5+PD-1+ (ICOS+CD38+ or ICOS-CD38-). The TCR was taken from an adult who received the influenza vaccine.

CDR3 DNA sequence: TGTGCCAGCAGCTTGGTTGGGGACACCAATGAGCAGTTCTTC. It translates to CASSLVGDTNEQFF. The chain combines TRBV5-4 with TRBJ2-1, with a possible D match to TRBD1 (6 bases). This CDR3 contains 14 residues. Trimming pared 0 bases from V and 6 bases from J, leaving 10 bases between. Germline V gene data show CDR1 as SGHNT and CDR2 as YYREEE (reference sequence).